Sequencing of this T cell receptor (beta chain) was carried out in a study of T cells in tumors after PD-1 blockade. The overall study: During anti-PD-1 treatment, some patients continued daily vismodegib 150 mg. On average, peripheral blood gave approximately 120,000 TCR templates and under 40,000 unique clonotypes.

Profiling relied on immunoSEQ multiplex PCR, and the TCRdb table lists in-frame clones only, not all of them. The sample records 55,000 to 70,000 clones, about four fifths being singletons. Overall study results and limits: Some novel exhausted tumor clones appeared in pre-treatment blood, suggesting peripheral recruitment.

This clone was counted only a few times. The antigen remains unidentified. Germline CDR1 is MNHEY and CDR2 is SMNVEV (reference sequence). Trimming shortened V by 2 bases and J by 7 bases, and 17 bases separated the two germline ends. This CDR3 is built from 15 residues. This TCR was recovered from a human donor with basal cell carcinoma. The input for sequencing was PBMCs, taken before anti-PD-1 treatment. The chain has TRBV27 and TRBJ1-2, with D tentatively TRBD1 (6 bases). DNA for the CDR3: TGTGCCAGCAGTTTAGAAGGAGCCAGGGGAATTGGCTACACCTTC. It yields the protein CASSLEGARGIGYTF.